This record looks at one TCR beta chain sequence and its context. What it recognizes is unknown. This sample is part of a study of OX40 agonist ivuxolimab in advanced cancers. The repertoire was sequenced with immunoSEQ multiplex PCR; TCRdb's copy has only in-frame clones and lacks some. In the table there are about 7,000 clones, more than 70% of which are singletons. Germline V gives CDR1 MGHRA, CDR2 YSYEKL. V dropped 4 bases and J dropped 5; count of bases not matched to a gene: 9. The CDR3 is made up of 16 amino acids. Study findings and constraints: The mean number of expanded clones was higher in CD8+ T cells than in CD4+.

The sequence derives from an adult with an advanced solid tumor such as melanoma, head and neck, liver or kidney cancer. The rearrangement links TRBV4-1 to TRBJ1-4; 8 bases are a match to TRBD1. The material was CD4+ or CD8+ T cells sorted from blood, obtained in a trial of the OX40 agonist ivuxolimab. The CDR3 sequence: CASSPHPTGENEKLFF. Here the CDR3 DNA reads TGCGCCAGCAGCCCCCATCCGACAGGGGAGAATGAAAAACTGTTTTTT.